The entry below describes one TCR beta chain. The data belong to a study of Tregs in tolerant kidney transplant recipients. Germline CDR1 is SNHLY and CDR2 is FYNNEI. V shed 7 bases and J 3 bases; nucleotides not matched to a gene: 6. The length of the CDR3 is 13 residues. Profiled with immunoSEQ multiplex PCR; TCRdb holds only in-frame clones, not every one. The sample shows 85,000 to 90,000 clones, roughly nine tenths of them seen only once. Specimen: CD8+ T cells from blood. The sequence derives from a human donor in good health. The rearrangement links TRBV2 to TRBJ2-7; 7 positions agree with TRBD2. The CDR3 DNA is TGTGCCAGCAATCCAGCGGGGAACTACGAGCAGTACTTC. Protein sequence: CASNPAGNYEQYF.